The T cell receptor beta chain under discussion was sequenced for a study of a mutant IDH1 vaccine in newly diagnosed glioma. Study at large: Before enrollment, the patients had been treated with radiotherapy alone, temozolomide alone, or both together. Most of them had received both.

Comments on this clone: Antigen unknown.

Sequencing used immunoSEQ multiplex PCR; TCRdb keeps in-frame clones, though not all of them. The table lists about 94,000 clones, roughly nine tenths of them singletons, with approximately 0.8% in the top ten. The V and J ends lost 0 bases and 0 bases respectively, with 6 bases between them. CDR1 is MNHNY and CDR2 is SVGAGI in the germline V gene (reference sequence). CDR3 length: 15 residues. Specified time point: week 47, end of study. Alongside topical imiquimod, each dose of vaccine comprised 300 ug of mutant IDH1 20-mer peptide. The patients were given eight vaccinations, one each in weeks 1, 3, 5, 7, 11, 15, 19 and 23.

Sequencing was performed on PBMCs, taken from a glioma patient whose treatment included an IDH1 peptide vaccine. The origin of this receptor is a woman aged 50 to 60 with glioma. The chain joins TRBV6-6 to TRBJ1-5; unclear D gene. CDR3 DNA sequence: TGTGCCAGCAGTTACTCGAGCACTAGCAATCAGCCCCAGCATTTT. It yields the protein CASSYSSTSNQPQHF.